This T cell receptor beta chain was identified in a study of immune evolution from preneoplasia to lung adenocarcinoma. Study summary: HLA loss of heterozygosity: 5.5% to 8.5% AIS, roughly 15% MIA, approximately 31% ADC, none AAH.

Trimming cost V 2 bases and J 0 bases, with 7 bases left between them. The CDR3 spans 14 residues. The V gene's germline CDR1 is MNHNY and CDR2 SVGAGI (reference sequence). The data were produced by immunoSEQ multiplex PCR, yet TCRdb's version contains in-frame clones alone and is incomplete. The table lists more than 4,000 clones, around nine tenths of them singletons. On this clone: Its cognate antigen is unknown.

Whole-study results and caveats: Later-stage lesions seemingly showed higher T cell density and diversity than normal lung.

The sample comprised FFPE atypical adenomatous hyperplasia tissue from the lung. Subset meaning: atypical adenomatous hyperplasia (AAH), lung preneoplasia. This sequence was found in a person aged 65 to 85 with lung adenocarcinoma. The chain links TRBV6-6 to TRBJ1-1, with unresolved D. The CDR3 spells CASSYRALNTEAFF. In DNA, the CDR3 is TGTGCCAGCAGTTACCGAGCCCTGAACACTGAAGCTTTCTTT.